These T cell receptor beta chains were read from a single sample in a study of cytomegalovirus exposure and HLA in healthy donors. The table came from immunoSEQ multiplex PCR; TCRdb's copy has only in-frame clones and leaves some out. The sample has 110,000 to 150,000 clones; roughly 10% are singletons. The sample was PBMCs. The receptors derive from a man aged 50-59 years in good health and CMV-seronegative. The CDR3 runs from the conserved cysteine through the conserved F or W. The order of the fields is D gene, J gene, V gene, clone size, CDR3 DNA, CDR3 protein. D genes are given only for firm matches. The size entry is marked missing in some rows and otherwise reads once, few, many or a size class.

-,TRBJ1-2,TRBV28,few,TGTGCCAGCAGTTCCCCAGGGGTTAACTATGGCTACACCTTC,CASSSPGVNYGYTF
TRBD2,TRBJ2-3,TRBV27,few,TGTGCCAGCAGTTTAGGAGGACTAGCGGGCCGCACAGATACGCAGTATTTT,CASSLGGLAGRTDTQYF
-,TRBJ1-5,TRBV15,few,TGTGCCACCAGGAAGACAGCTAGCAATCAGCCCCAGCATTTT,CATRKTASNQPQHF
-,TRBJ2-7,TRBV20-1,-,TGCAGTGCCGGGGGTATGGAGCAGTACTTC,CSAGGMEQYF
-,TRBJ2-7,TRBV7-9,-,TGTGCCAGCAGCCCATCACGGTTCTACGAGCAGTACTTC,CASSPSRFYEQYF
TRBD1,TRBJ2-1,TRBV2,-,TGTGCCAGCAAGGGACAGACGGCCAATGAGCAGTTCTTC,CASKGQTANEQFF
-,TRBJ1-1,TRBV15,few,TGTGCCACCAGCAGAGATCGCGGGGGAGCGGCTGAAGCTTTCTTT,CATSRDRGGAAEAFF
-,TRBJ2-1,TRBV11-1,-,TGTGCCAGCAGCTTAGCGAATGGGGGCGATGAGCAGTTCTTC,CASSLANGGDEQFF
TRBD2,TRBJ2-1,TRBV5-1,few,TGCGCCAGCAGCTTGGGCGGGACTAGCGGGGATGAGCAGTTCTTC,CASSLGGTSGDEQFF
-,TRBJ2-7,TRBV7-3,-,TGTGCCAGCAGCTTAAGAGGAGGGTACAGGTTGGACTTC,CASSLRGGYRLDF
TRBD1,TRBJ1-5,TRBV2,-,TGTGCCAGCAGTGGGGACAGACTCTATAGCAATCAGCCCCAGCATTTT,CASSGDRLYSNQPQHF
-,TRBJ1-3,TRBV7-9,-,TGTGCCAGCAGCCACTCGTCGGGAAACACCATATATTTT,CASSHSSGNTIYF
-,TRBJ1-4,TRBV30,few,TGTGCCTGGACCCCGAGGGGACAAGCTAATGAAAAACTGTTTTTT,CAWTPRGQANEKLFF
-,TRBJ2-3,TRBV7-9,-,TGTGCCAGCAGCCGGGCGGGGACTAGCACAGATACGCAGTATTTT,CASSRAGTSTDTQYF
-,TRBJ1-5,TRBV6-4,-,TGTGCCAGCGCAGGGAGGTCCGATCAGCCCCAGCATTTT,CASAGRSDQPQHF
-,TRBJ2-2,TRBV13,-,TGTGCCAGCAGCTTAGAACAGGGGGAGCTGTTTTTT,CASSLEQGELFF
-,TRBJ1-2,TRBV18,few,TGTGCCAGCTCACCACCGGGGGAGGATGGCTACACCTTC,CASSPPGEDGYTF
TRBD1,TRBJ1-1,TRBV5-1,-,TGCGCCAGCAGCTTGCGACAGGGCCGTCACACTGAAGCTTTCTTT,CASSLRQGRHTEAFF
TRBD1,TRBJ2-2,TRBV10-1,few,TGCGCCAGCACGGGACAGAGGAACACCGGGGAGCTGTTTTTT,CASTGQRNTGELFF
-,TRBJ1-1,TRBV29-1,few,TGCAGCGTAGCTTTCAACGGGAAGACTGAAGCTTTCTTT,CSVAFNGKTEAFF